Listed here is a single TCR beta chain. Authors' analysis steps: Nucleated cell counts were estimated from reference gene primer amplification. TCRdb's copy holds only in-frame clones and misses some; the assay was immunoSEQ multiplex PCR. V, J and clone size are those of that table, while D and trimming were read from the DNA. The sample has 95,000 to 120,000 clones, about 85% seen once; the top ten hold approximately 5%. The data were obtained in a study of blood T cell repertoires in COVID-19. Study background: T cells, B-cell-depleted T cells, or PBMCs supplied cDNA or gDNA.

The CDR3 extends over 16 amino acids. The trim removed 1 base at V and 2 bases at J, leaving 3 bases unmatched. Germline CDR1 SGHTA, CDR2 FQGNSA. Recruited during active infection, patients (from Seattle) were subsequently followed longitudinally. This receptor was identified in a woman in her fifties or sixties with COVID-19, enrolled during active disease. Sequences were obtained from peripheral blood. The chain couples TRBV7-2 to TRBJ2-2, with 8 bases identical to TRBD2. In nucleotides, the CDR3 is TGTGCCAGCAGCTTAGTGAGCGGGGGCAACACCGGGGAGCTGTTTTTT. Translating gives CASSLVSGGNTGELFF.